The following is a T cell receptor (beta chain) sequence with its context. Genomic DNA of each subset was evenly split across several immunoSEQ plates. Some clones are missing from TCRdb's copy, which holds only in-frame ones; the method was immunoSEQ multiplex PCR. The table includes some 1.4 million clones, more than 95% detected once. This sample is drawn from a study of shared clonotypes between healthy human individuals. Into CD45RA+ naive and CD45RA-negative memory subsets, the CD4+ cells were split. The receptor comes from a young man in good health. What was sequenced was naive CD4+ T cells sorted from blood. Subset given: CD45RA+ positively selected.

For the CDR3, the DNA is TGTGCCAGCAGCTTGAGGAGCGGGGGACGGGGTGGGACCCAGTACTTC. Protein sequence: CASSLRSGGRGGTQYF. The chain carries TRBV5-6 and TRBJ2-5, with 8 bases aligning to TRBD2. CDR3 length equals 16 residues. V lost 1 base to trimming and J lost 7 bases; unmatched junction nucleotides: 12. CDR1 and CDR2 (germline): SGHDT, YYEEEE. Complete variable domain (other parts from reference TRBV5-6 and TRBJ2-5): DAGVTQSPTHLIKTRGQQVTLRCSPKSGHDTVSWYQQALGQGPQFIFQYYEEEERQRGNFPDRFSGHQFPNYSSELNVNALLLGDSALYLCASSLRSGGRGGTQYFGPGTRLLVL.